The 32 T cell receptor beta chains listed next were all sequenced from one sample in a study of shared clonotypes between healthy human individuals. Measured with immunoSEQ multiplex PCR; TCRdb has only the in-frame clones, and not every one. The sample gives around 2,000,000 clones, 85% to 95% of which show up once; 0.1% to 0.15% is in the top ten. Sample: naive CD4+ T cells sorted from blood. Subset reported: CD45RA+ positively selected. The receptors here all came from a man younger than 35 in good health.

The rearrangement links TRBV10-1 to TRBJ1-2; 7 bases are a match to TRBD1. The germline gives CDR1 WNHNN, CDR2 SYGVQD (reference sequence). The V and J ends lost 6 bases and 5 bases, in that order; junction bases with no gene match: 6. The CDR3 sequence is 13 residues long. CDR3 DNA: TGCGCCAGCAGGCAGGGGGAACGGTATGGCTACACCTTC. Amino acids: CASRQGERYGYTF.

J is TRBJ2-7 and V is TRBV7-9; TRBD2 is a possible D gene (6 bases). This CDR3 contains 14 residues. Germline lookup yields CDR1 SEHNR and CDR2 FQNEAQ (reference sequence). Trimming took 8 bases from V and 2 from J, leaving 16 bases between them. The CDR3 spells CASGTGDSAYEQYF. DNA for the CDR3: TGTGCCAGCGGAACGGGGGATAGTGCCTACGAGCAGTACTTC.

The chain couples TRBV6-5 to TRBJ1-2, with D hard to call. The germline V and J ends were trimmed by 6 bases and 7 bases, with 12 bases remaining between them. The CDR3 has 12 amino acids. Germline CDR1 reads MNHEY; CDR2 reads SVGAGI. The CDR3 nucleotides read TGTGCCAGCAGAACCCCTGAGGGTGGCTACACCTTC. Its protein product is CASRTPEGGYTF.

The chain combines TRBV7-3 with TRBJ2-7, with 8 bases identical to TRBD1. Germline loops: CDR1 SGHTA, CDR2 FQGTGA. This CDR3 is built from 15 residues. V was clipped by 5 bases and J by 1 base; unmatched bases: 7. The CDR3 DNA is TGTGCCAGCAGCCCGAGCCGGGACAGGTCCTACGAGCAGTACTTC. It codes for CASSPSRDRSYEQYF.

The chain employs TRBV5-4 and TRBJ1-2, with 8 bases that match TRBD1. The CDR3 is 14 amino acids. The V gene's germline CDR1 is SGHNT and CDR2 YYREEE (reference sequence). Unmatched junction bases numbered 8, after V lost 5 bases and J lost 5 bases. CDR3 bases: TGTGCCAGCAGTGTGGACAGGGTCGCTTATGGCTACACCTTC. The encoded protein is CASSVDRVAYGYTF.

The chain recombines TRBV7-3 with TRBJ2-3, with TRBD2 matching 12 bases. The CDR3 consists of 16 residues. Trimming removed 5 bases from V and 2 bases from J; junction bases left unmatched: 5. Germline values: CDR1 SGHTA, CDR2 FQGTGA. CDR3 region: CASSKASGGATDTQYF. In nucleotides, the CDR3 is TGTGCCAGCAGCAAAGCTAGCGGGGGGGCCACAGATACGCAGTATTTT.

The rearrangement joins TRBV5-4 to TRBJ1-3; 10 positions agree with TRBD1. Germline values: CDR1 SGHNT, CDR2 YYREEE (reference sequence). V was pared by 0 bases and J by 0 bases, with 6 bases of the junction left unmatched. The CDR3 is made up of 18 amino acids. The DNA of the CDR3 is TGTGCCAGCAGCTTGGGGGGACAGGGGACACCCTCTGGAAACACCATATATTTT. Protein product: CASSLGGQGTPSGNTIYF.

The V and J genes are TRBV6-5 and TRBJ1-2; D remains ambiguous. Trimming left V 2 bases short and J 5 bases short, with 9 bases between. This CDR3 has 13 amino acids. Germline lookup yields CDR1 MNHEY and CDR2 SVGAGI. Here the CDR3 reads CASSYSQKYGYTF. The CDR3, as DNA: TGTGCCAGCAGTTACAGCCAGAAATATGGCTACACCTTC.

This clone was detected only once. The rearrangement joins TRBV6-5 to TRBJ2-1, with TRBD1 identical over 7 bases. In germline, CDR1 is MNHEY, CDR2 SVGAGI. V lost 6 bases to trimming and J lost 0 bases; unmatched junction nucleotides: 2. This CDR3 has 14 amino acids. The CDR3 nucleotides read TGTGCCAGCAGGAGGGACAGCTCCTACAATGAGCAGTTCTTC. Protein: CASRRDSSYNEQFF.

V and J are TRBV10-2 and TRBJ2-1; 9 bases line up with TRBD2. The germline V gene encodes CDR1 WSHSY and CDR2 SAAADI. The V gene end was trimmed by 3 bases and the J gene end by 9 bases; junction bases not matched to a gene: 12. The CDR3 totals 16 residues. CDR3 sequence: CASSEWSSGASPEQFF. The CDR3 coding sequence is TGCGCCAGCAGTGAATGGTCTAGCGGGGCCAGTCCTGAGCAGTTCTTC.

With regard to this clone: In the same sample, other DNA sequences code for this CDR3. The chain carries TRBV11-1 and TRBJ2-7, with no clear D. Deletions cut 5 bases from V and 4 bases from J, with 9 bases between. Germline assignment: CDR1 SGHAT and CDR2 FQDESV (reference sequence). The CDR3 has 12 residues. The CDR3 nucleotides read TGTGCCAGCAGCCTTACCGGGTACGAGCAGTACTTC. Encoded protein: CASSLTGYEQYF.

The rearrangement joins TRBV7-2 to TRBJ2-2; either TRBD1 or TRBD2 may supply D (6 bases each). V was pared by 3 bases and J by 4 bases, with 9 bases between. The CDR3 covers 14 residues. Germline V gives CDR1 SGHTA, CDR2 FQGNSA. The DNA for the CDR3 is TGTGCCAGCAGCTTCGGAGGGGGCACCGGGGAGCTGTTTTTT. Translation gives CASSFGGGTGELFF.

This chain uses TRBV28 with TRBJ1-2, with D unclear. V lost 6 bases and J 4 bases, leaving 18 bases between the germline ends. This CDR3 region has 15 residues. The germline V gene has CDR1 MDHEN and CDR2 SYDVKM. The CDR3 loop reads CASSFMPSRSYGYTF. The CDR3 coding sequence is TGTGCCAGCAGCTTTATGCCTTCCCGGAGCTATGGCTACACCTTC.

The chain recombines TRBV30 with TRBJ2-7; D perhaps matches TRBD1 (5 bases). V was pared by 4 bases and J by 0 bases, with 13 bases between. Germline V CDR1 and CDR2: GTSNPN, SVGIG (reference sequence). This CDR3 is built from 14 residues. The CDR3 loop is CAWKPHRISYEQYF. CDR3 in DNA: TGTGCCTGGAAGCCACACAGGATCTCCTACGAGCAGTACTTC.

The chain couples TRBV5-1 to TRBJ2-5; D is possibly TRBD2 (6 bases). The CDR3 is 16 residues long. In germline, CDR1 is SGHRS, CDR2 YFSETQ. V was pared by 1 base and J by 5 bases, with 18 bases between. The CDR3 sequence: CASSLISGRREETQYF. The CDR3 nucleotides are TGCGCCAGCAGCTTGATCTCCGGGAGAAGGGAGGAGACCCAGTACTTC.

The chain couples TRBV19 to TRBJ1-5; 10 nucleotides align to TRBD1. The CDR3 extends over 18 amino acids. With V trimmed by 3 bases and J by 5 bases, 13 bases remained unmatched. Germline V gives CDR1 LNHDA, CDR2 SQIVND (reference sequence). CDR3 region: CASSIRTDRDRGYQPQHF. DNA of the CDR3: TGTGCCAGTAGTATCAGGACGGATAGGGACAGGGGCTATCAGCCCCAGCATTTT.

The chain links TRBV27 to TRBJ2-2; D may be TRBD2 (7 bases). CDR3 length: 17 residues. Germline CDR1 is MNHEY and CDR2 is SMNVEV (reference sequence). With 2 bases removed from V and 5 bases from J, the gap between germline ends came to 18 bases. The CDR3 nucleotides are TGTGCCAGCAGTTTAAGCGGGACACTCGGTCGAACCGGGGAGCTGTTTTTT. Amino acids: CASSLSGTLGRTGELFF.

V is TRBV5-1 and J is TRBJ1-6; D is perhaps TRBD1 (5 bases). The CDR3 covers 15 residues. V lost 4 bases to trimming and J lost 10 bases, with 18 bases between them. CDR1 is SGHRS and CDR2 is YFSETQ in the germline V gene. The CDR3 DNA is TGCGCCAGCAGCAAAGTAACAGGAGTTGAATCACCCCTCCACTTT. Protein product: CASSKVTGVESPLHF.

This chain connects TRBV27 to TRBJ2-5; D assignment may be TRBD1 or TRBD2 (7 bases each). The V end was cut by 1 base, the J end by 5 bases, with 14 bases between. CDR1 and CDR2 (germline): MNHEY, SMNVEV (reference sequence). The CDR3 runs to 15 residues. The CDR3 reads CASSLYRGGGETQYF. The CDR3 coding sequence is TGTGCCAGCAGTTTATACAGGGGCGGGGGCGAGACCCAGTACTTC.

The chain combines TRBV15 with TRBJ2-7, with D perhaps matching TRBD1 (6 bases). Germline values: CDR1 LNHNV, CDR2 YYDKDF (reference sequence). Trimming stripped 5 bases from V and 4 bases from J, with 9 bases between. This CDR3 contains 12 residues. CDR3 in DNA: TGTGCCACCAGCGTAGACAGGTACGAGCAGTACTTC. This codes for CATSVDRYEQYF.

V and J are TRBV7-2 and TRBJ1-1; D unclear. Trimming shortened V by 6 bases and J by 1 base, and 15 bases separated the two germline ends. Germline-derived CDR1 and CDR2 are SGHTA and FQGNSA. CDR3 length: 15 residues. The CDR3 bases are TGTGCCAGCAGATTATCCGCACTATCGAACACTGAAGCTTTCTTT. Protein: CASRLSALSNTEAFF. Together with reference TRBV7-2 and TRBJ1-1, the CDR3 gives the full variable domain: GAGVSQSPSNKVTEKGKDVELRCDPISGHTALYWYRQSLGQGLEFLIYFQGNSAPDKSGLPSDRFSAERTGGSVSTLTIQRTQQEDSAVYLCASRLSALSNTEAFFGQGTRLTVV.

This sequence joins TRBV18 and TRBJ2-7; D perhaps matches TRBD1 (5 bases). The ends were cut back, 0 bases at V and 0 bases at J, with 9 bases in the middle. The germline gives CDR1 KGHSH, CDR2 LQKENI. The CDR3 is 15 amino acids. This CDR3 reads CASSPPGRVSYEQYF. The CDR3 DNA follows: TGTGCCAGCTCACCACCCGGCAGGGTCTCCTACGAGCAGTACTTC.

The chain joins TRBV4-3 to TRBJ1-3; no clear D gene. CDR3 length equals 16 residues. V was shortened by 0 bases and J by 1 base, with 10 bases between the two germline ends. The V gene's germline CDR1 is LGHNA and CDR2 YSLEER. DNA for the CDR3: TGCGCCAGCAGCCAAGATAGTAAGTCGTCTGGAAACACCATATATTTT. Its translation: CASSQDSKSSGNTIYF.

This clone was detected once. J is TRBJ1-1 and V is TRBV5-1; TRBD1 is a possible D gene (6 bases). Germline V gene sequence: CDR1 SGHRS, CDR2 YFSETQ. The V end lost 2 bases, the J end lost 4 bases, and 12 bases lay between the germline ends. This CDR3 has 14 amino acids. Written as DNA, the CDR3 is TGCGCCAGCAGCTTACGGGGGCTCTCCACTGAAGCTTTCTTT. Amino acid sequence: CASSLRGLSTEAFF.

The rearrangement joins TRBV6-5 to TRBJ1-1; 8 bases line up with TRBD1. Germline CDR1 and CDR2: MNHEY and SVGAGI. The V gene end was trimmed by 5 bases and the J gene end by 5 bases; junction bases not matched to a gene: 10. The CDR3 totals 15 residues. The CDR3, as DNA: TGTGCCAGCAGTCCGACGGACAGGGATGGAACTGAAGCTTTCTTT. Encoded protein: CASSPTDRDGTEAFF.

The J gene is TRBJ2-3, the V gene TRBV19; D may be TRBD1 or TRBD2 (6 bases each). The CDR3 runs to 13 residues. Germline V CDR1 and CDR2: LNHDA, SQIVND (reference sequence). V lost 8 bases to trimming and J lost 2 bases, with 11 bases between them. CDR3 nucleotides: TGTGCCAGTGAAGGGGGGAACACAGATACGCAGTATTTT. Translation gives CASEGGNTDTQYF. The variable domain in full, with the rest retrieved from reference TRBV19 and TRBJ2-3, is DGGITQSPKYLFRKEGQNVTLSCEQNLNHDAMYWYRQDPGQGLRLIYYSQIVNDFQKGDIAEGYSVSREKKESFPLTVTSAQKNPTAFYLCASEGGNTDTQYFGPGTRLTVL.

This clone has just one count. V gene TRBV7-2 combines with J gene TRBJ2-3; D perhaps matches TRBD1 (5 bases). CDR1 and CDR2 (germline): SGHTA, FQGNSA. The CDR3 is 13 amino acids. V dropped 5 bases and J dropped 6 bases, with 12 bases sitting between them. The CDR3 here is CASSTIGADTQYF. The DNA of the CDR3 is TGTGCCAGCAGCACTATTGGGGCCGATACGCAGTATTTT.

This chain uses TRBV6-5 with TRBJ2-5, with TRBD2 matching 7 bases. Per germline, CDR1 MNHEY and CDR2 SVGAGI. The V gene end was trimmed by 1 base and the J gene end by 1 base; junction bases not matched to a gene: 0. The CDR3 has 14 residues. The CDR3 DNA sequence: TGTGCCAGCAGTTACTGGGGGGGCCAAGAGACCCAGTACTTC. It encodes CASSYWGGQETQYF.

This clone was recorded only once. The chain joins TRBV5-4 to TRBJ2-7; either TRBD1 or TRBD2 may fit D (5 bases each). With 4 bases removed from V and 1 base from J, the gap between germline ends came to 12 bases. The CDR3 covers 14 residues. Germline V CDR1 and CDR2: SGHNT, YYREEE (reference sequence). CDR3 amino acids: CASSRGRGSYEQYF. CDR3 nucleotides: TGTGCCAGCAGCCGGGGACGAGGATCCTACGAGCAGTACTTC.

The J gene is TRBJ1-4, the V gene TRBV5-1, with TRBD1 as a possible D gene (6 bases). CDR1 and CDR2 from the germline V gene are SGHRS and YFSETQ. CDR3 length: 15 amino acids. Deletions cut 0 bases from V and 8 bases from J, with 14 bases between. The CDR3 DNA reads TGCGCCAGCAGCTTGGCAGGGACACAAATGGAAAAACTGTTTTTT. Encoded protein: CASSLAGTQMEKLFF.

As regards this clone: This may come from a read error, since a much larger clone is one base off. The sample carries other DNA sequences with the same CDR3. The chain carries TRBV11-2 and TRBJ2-2; D may be TRBD2 (5 bases). CDR3 length: 14 residues. CDR1 is SGHAT, CDR2 FQNNGV, per germline. The CDR3 DNA reads TGTGCCAGCAGCTCGATTGACTACGCCGGGGAGCTATTTTTT. Protein: CASSSIDYAGELFF.

The V gene is TRBV19, the J gene TRBJ2-2; D tentatively reads TRBD1 or TRBD2 (6 bases each). Germline CDR1 and CDR2: LNHDA and SQIVND (reference sequence). Trimming shortened V by 3 bases and J by 5 bases, and 19 bases separated the two germline ends. CDR3 length: 17 amino acids. The CDR3 is CASSIRWGDTRTGELFF. In DNA, the CDR3 is TGTGCCAGTAGTATTCGGTGGGGGGACACGAGGACCGGGGAGCTGTTTTTT. The full variable domain, its missing parts supplied by reference TRBV19 and TRBJ2-2, is DGGITQSPKYLFRKEGQNVTLSCEQNLNHDAMYWYRQDPGQGLRLIYYSQIVNDFQKGDIAEGYSVSREKKESFPLTVTSAQKNPTAFYLCASSIRWGDTRTGELFFGEGSRLTVL.